Each of the 32 T cell receptor beta chains below was sequenced from the same sample in a study of monozygotic twins with inflammatory bowel disease. TCRdb reworked the 5' RACE reads into one entry per CDR3 protein, no DNA. The repertoire table contains 350,000 to 550,000 distinct CDR3 sequences. Source material: blood. Receptors originate from a human donor with ulcerative colitis or Crohn's disease, or a healthy co-twin of an affected twin (not recorded which).

CDR3 protein: CASSYRDVDSNQPQHF. This sequence joins TRBV6-5 and TRBJ1-5; without DNA, the TCRdb call of TRBD1 cannot be checked. The CDR3 contains 16 residues. Germline values: CDR1 MNHEY, CDR2 SVGAGI.

The V gene is TRBV10-3, the J gene TRBJ2-2. Germline V gene data show CDR1 as ENHRY and CDR2 as SYGVKD. There are 16 residues in the CDR3. The CDR3 region is CAIKEGETANTGELFF.

The chain has TRBV5-6 and TRBJ2-2; TCRdb's D gene call, TRBD2, goes unchecked for lack of DNA. The germline CDR1 and CDR2 sequences are SGHDT and YYEEEE. The CDR3 extends over 17 amino acids. CDR3 residues: CASSGGLAGVRTGELFF.

J is TRBJ2-5 and V is TRBV11-3. This CDR3 is built from 13 residues. Germline CDR1 and CDR2: SGHNT and YENEEA. CDR3: CASSLQSKETQYF.

CDR3: CASSLAGNYGYTF. The chain joins TRBV7-9 to TRBJ1-2. The CDR3 consists of 13 residues. Germline lookup yields CDR1 SEHNR and CDR2 FQNEAQ (reference sequence).

The genes are TRBV6-5 and TRBJ2-1; checking the TCRdb D call of TRBD1 is not possible without DNA. This CDR3 contains 18 residues. Germline V lookup: CDR1 MNHEY, CDR2 SVGAGI. The CDR3 is CASSYSMTGGSSWNEQFF.

The rearrangement joins TRBV3-1 to TRBJ2-7; the TCRdb D gene call, TRBD1, has no DNA to confirm it. CDR1 is LGHDT and CDR2 is YNNKEL in the germline V gene (reference sequence). The CDR3 runs 14 residues. This CDR3 reads CASSRTGVYDEQYF.

The chain uses TRBV29-1 and TRBJ2-7; TCRdb lists TRBD1, though no DNA is available to test this call. From germline, CDR1 is SQVTM and CDR2 ANQGSEA. The CDR3 totals 11 residues. CDR3 loop: CSAGDGYEQYF.

The J gene is TRBJ2-7, the V gene TRBV4-3; checking the TCRdb D call of TRBD1 is not possible without DNA. The CDR3 consists of 17 residues. Germline V gene data show CDR1 as LGHNA and CDR2 as YSLEER. This chain's CDR3 is CAIRDTPLGVQIYEQYF.

The gene calls are TRBV12-3 or TRBV12-4 and TRBJ1-2. The CDR3 is made up of 14 amino acids. CDR3 in amino acids: CASSLHADPYGYTF.

V usage is TRBV3-1 and J usage is TRBJ2-1. Germline V gene lookup returns CDR1 LGHDT and CDR2 YNNKEL (reference sequence). The CDR3 loop spans 15 amino acids. The CDR3 here is CASSLSQIRSNEQFF.

The chain uses TRBV10-3 and TRBJ2-1; TCRdb designates TRBD2, a call that cannot be tested without DNA. Germline values: CDR1 ENHRY, CDR2 SYGVKD. The length of the CDR3 is 15 residues. The CDR3 loop is CAISGLPGSYNEQFF.

V usage is TRBV6-2 or TRBV6-3 and J usage is TRBJ2-3; TCRdb designates TRBD2, a call that cannot be tested without DNA. CDR3 size: 22 residues. From germline, CDR1 is MNHEY and CDR2 SVGEGT. CDR3 in amino acids: CASSYTTPGLAGDDLSTDTQYF.

This sequence joins TRBV29-1 and TRBJ2-2; TCRdb outputs TRBD1, but without DNA this stays unchecked. CDR1 and CDR2 from the germline V gene are SQVTM and ANQGSEA. The CDR3 sequence is 15 residues long. Here the CDR3 reads CSVVAGGSNTGELFF.

This sequence joins TRBV15 and TRBJ1-2. This CDR3 has 15 residues. CDR1 is LNHNV, CDR2 YYDKDF, per germline (reference sequence). The CDR3 loop is CATSRDWVSNYGYTF.

The chain has TRBV20-1 and TRBJ1-6; the D call of TRBD1 rests on TCRdb alone, since no DNA is present to check it. The CDR3 loop spans 13 amino acids. Germline-derived CDR1 and CDR2 are DFQATT and SNEGSKA (reference sequence). This chain's CDR3 is CSARSGYNSPLHF.

This chain links TRBV12-3 or TRBV12-4 with TRBJ1-1. The CDR3 runs 11 residues. The CDR3 here is CASRGVTEAFF.

The chain uses TRBV10-3 and TRBJ1-5; without DNA, the TCRdb call of TRBD1 cannot be checked. Per germline, CDR1 ENHRY and CDR2 SYGVKD. This CDR3 has 12 residues. The CDR3 sequence: CAIGGGNQPQHF.

This sequence joins TRBV5-1 and TRBJ2-2; TCRdb returns TRBD2, unconfirmable since there is no DNA. The CDR3 consists of 15 residues. CDR1 and CDR2 from the germline V gene are SGHRS and YFSETQ. CDR3 in amino acids: CASSKTSPVTGELFF.

The chain carries TRBV6-1 and TRBJ1-6; the D call of TRBD1 rests on TCRdb alone, since no DNA is present to check it. The CDR3 is 14 residues long. Germline lookup yields CDR1 MNHNS and CDR2 SASEGT. The CDR3 spells CASNSQENNSPLHF.

The J gene is TRBJ2-3, the V gene TRBV20-1; TCRdb picks TRBD1, but there is no DNA to check that call. Per the germline V gene, CDR1 is DFQATT and CDR2 is SNEGSKA (reference sequence). The CDR3 totals 15 residues. The CDR3 reads CSANSGTGSTDTQYF.

The rearrangement joins TRBV7-6 to TRBJ1-6; TCRdb calls TRBD1, which cannot be checked without DNA. CDR3 size: 14 residues. CDR1 and CDR2 from the germline V gene are SGHVS and FNYEAQ. The CDR3 here is CASSSGGGGSPLHF. The entire variable domain, with the rest obtained from reference TRBV7-6 and TRBJ1-6, is as follows: GAGVSQSPRYKVTKRGQDVALRCDPISGHVSLYWYRQALGQGPEFLTYFNYEAQQDKSGLPNDRFSAERPEGSISTLTIQRTEQRDSAMYRCASSSGGGGSPLHFGNGTRLTVT.

The rearrangement joins TRBV12-3 or TRBV12-4 to TRBJ2-2; TCRdb indicates TRBD1, and absent DNA this call remains unverified. The CDR3 contains 15 residues. The CDR3 region is CASTPGWENTGELFF.

This rearrangement joins TRBV7-2 to TRBJ2-1. Germline loops: CDR1 SGHTA, CDR2 FQGNSA. The CDR3 has 12 residues. The CDR3 here is CASRFGNNEQFF.

The genes are TRBV11-2 and TRBJ2-1. This CDR3 has 16 residues. Looked up from germline, CDR1 is SGHAT and CDR2 is FQNNGV. The CDR3 sequence is CASSRPSGRAYNEQFF.

CDR3 residues: CSAPTRLAGGPDTQYF. The V call is TRBV20-1, the J call TRBJ2-3; TCRdb proposes TRBD2, but this gene call is untestable without DNA. Germline CDR1 and CDR2: DFQATT and SNEGSKA (reference sequence). CDR3 length: 16 amino acids.

The chain has TRBV7-6 and TRBJ1-1. Germline lookup yields CDR1 SGHVS and CDR2 FNYEAQ. This CDR3 is 13 amino acids long. CDR3 amino acids: CASSLAYNTEAFF.

The J gene is TRBJ1-2, the V gene TRBV3-1. CDR1 and CDR2 (germline): LGHDT, YNNKEL (reference sequence). The CDR3 has 14 amino acids. Here the CDR3 reads CASSQVEDMGGYTF.

V is TRBV12-5 and J is TRBJ2-1; TCRdb's D gene call, TRBD1, goes unchecked for lack of DNA. This CDR3 has 13 amino acids. Germline V gene sequence: CDR1 LGHNT, CDR2 FRNRAP. CDR3 sequence: CASGRGQIVQQFF. Drawing the rest from reference TRBV12-5 and TRBJ2-1, the complete variable domain is DARVTQTPRHKVTEMGQEVTMRCQPILGHNTVFWYRQTMMQGLELLAYFRNRAPLDDSGMPKDRFSAEMPDATLATLKIQPSEPRDSAVYFCASGRGQIVQQFFGPGTRLTVL.

The genes are TRBV14 and TRBJ1-4; TCRdb lists TRBD1, though no DNA is available to test this call. Germline V gene data show CDR1 as SGHDN and CDR2 as FVKESK. The CDR3 is 14 amino acids. CDR3 sequence: CASSHRDSNEKLFF. Variable domain in full (rest from reference TRBV14 and TRBJ1-4): EAGVTQFPSHSVIEKGQTVTLRCDPISGHDNLYWYRRVMGKEIKFLLHFVKESKQDESGMPNNRFLAERTGGTYSTLKVQPAELEDSGVYFCASSHRDSNEKLFFGSGTQLSVL.

Here the CDR3 reads CASSPGGGRVNTEAFF. V is TRBV7-2 and J is TRBJ1-1; TCRdb picks TRBD1, but there is no DNA to check that call. Germline V lookup: CDR1 SGHTA, CDR2 FQGNSA. The CDR3 extends over 16 amino acids.

The chain uses TRBV7-8 and TRBJ1-6; TCRdb names TRBD1, which stays unverified in the absence of DNA. Germline-derived CDR1 and CDR2 are SGHVS and FQNEAQ. This CDR3 is built from 19 residues. CDR3 sequence reads: CASSTRGLGQLPGNSPLHF.